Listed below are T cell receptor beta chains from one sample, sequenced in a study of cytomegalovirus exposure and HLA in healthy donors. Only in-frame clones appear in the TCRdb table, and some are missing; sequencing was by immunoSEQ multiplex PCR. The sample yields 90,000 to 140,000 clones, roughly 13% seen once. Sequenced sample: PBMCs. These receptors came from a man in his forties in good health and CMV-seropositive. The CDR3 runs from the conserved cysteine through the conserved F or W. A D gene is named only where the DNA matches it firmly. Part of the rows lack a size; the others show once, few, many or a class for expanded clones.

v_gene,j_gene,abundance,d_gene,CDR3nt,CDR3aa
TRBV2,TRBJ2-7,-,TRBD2,TGTGCCAGTCACTTAAAGCGGGGCTCCTACGAGCAGTACTTC,CASHLKRGSYEQYF
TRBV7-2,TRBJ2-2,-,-,TGTGCCAGCAGCTTAAAACTTACTGACACCGGGGAGCTGTTTTTT,CASSLKLTDTGELFF
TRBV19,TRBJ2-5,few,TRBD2,TGTGCCAGTAGTATGGGAACTAGCGGGAGGGGAGAGACCCAGTACTTC,CASSMGTSGRGETQYF
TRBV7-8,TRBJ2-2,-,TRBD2,TGTGCCAGCAGCTTAAATTCGGCTAGCGGGAGACGGGAGCTGTTTTTT,CASSLNSASGRRELFF
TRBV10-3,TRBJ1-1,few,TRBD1,TGTGCCACCACTAGACAGGGAATGAACACTGAAGCTTTCTTT,CATTRQGMNTEAFF
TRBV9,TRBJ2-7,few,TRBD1,TGTGCCAGCAGTCTTGGACAGGGGGCCTACGAGCAGTACTTC,CASSLGQGAYEQYF
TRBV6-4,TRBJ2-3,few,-,TGTGCCAGCAGCTGGACATTCGGCACAGATACGCAGTATTTT,CASSWTFGTDTQYF
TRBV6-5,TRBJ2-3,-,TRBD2,TGTGCCAGCAGACTAGCGGGAGGCACAGATACGCAGTATTTT,CASRLAGGTDTQYF
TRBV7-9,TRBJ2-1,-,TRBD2,TGTGCCAGCAGCCAACTAGCGGCTAGCGGGATGAATGAGCAGTTCTTC,CASSQLAASGMNEQFF
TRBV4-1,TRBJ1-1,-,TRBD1,TGCGCCAGCAGCCTGGGACAGGGGGCTTTAGTAGCTTTCTTT,CASSLGQGALVAFF
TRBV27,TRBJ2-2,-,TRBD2,TGTGCCAGCAGTCTCCTAGCGGGAGATACCGGGGAGCTGTTTTTT,CASSLLAGDTGELFF
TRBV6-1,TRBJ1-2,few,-,TGTGCCAGCAGTGAAGGCCCAGGGCCCTATGGCTACACCTTC,CASSEGPGPYGYTF
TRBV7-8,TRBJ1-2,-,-,TGTGCCAGCACCCCGGGGAGGGAAGCTGCTGGCTACACCTTC,CASTPGREAAGYTF
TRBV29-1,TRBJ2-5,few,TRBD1,TGCAGCGTTGGGACAGGGGGCGGAGAGACCCAGTACTTC,CSVGTGGGETQYF
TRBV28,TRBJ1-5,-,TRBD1,TGTGCCAGCAGGGCTAACAGGGGCGGGAATCAGCCCCAGCATTTT,CASRANRGGNQPQHF
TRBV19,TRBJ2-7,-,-,TGTGCCAGTAGCGGCGCGGGATATACCTACGAGCAGTACTTC,CASSGAGYTYEQYF
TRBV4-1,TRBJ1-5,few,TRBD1,TGCGCCAGCAGCCAAGATGACAGGGCTAGCAATCAGCCCCAGCATTTT,CASSQDDRASNQPQHF
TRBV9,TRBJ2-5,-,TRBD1,TGTGCCAGCAGCGTAGCTCTAACAGGGGGAGAGACCCAGTACTTC,CASSVALTGGETQYF
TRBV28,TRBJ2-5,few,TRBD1,TGTGCCAGCAACCATGGGACAGGGCGTTTAGGGTGGGAGACCCAGTACTTC,CASNHGTGRLGWETQYF
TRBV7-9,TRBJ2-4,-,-,TGTGCCAGCAGCTTTACCCACAGTGCTCAGCACTTC,CASSFTHSAQHF
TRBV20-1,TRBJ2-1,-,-,TGCAGTGCAGCCCGAGGTGAGCAGTTCTTC,CSAARGEQFF
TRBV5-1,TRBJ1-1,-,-,TGCGCCAGCAGCCCCTCAGGGGAGAGCACTGAAGCTTTCTTT,CASSPSGESTEAFF
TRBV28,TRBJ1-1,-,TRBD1,TGTGCCAGCAGTCCCCGGACAGGTCTGAACACTGAAGCTTTCTTT,CASSPRTGLNTEAFF
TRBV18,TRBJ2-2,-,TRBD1,TGTGCCAGCTCACTGAGACCGGGACAGGCGCCCACCGGGGAGCTGTTTTTT,CASSLRPGQAPTGELFF
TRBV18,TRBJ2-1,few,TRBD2,TGTGCCAGCTCGCCTACTAGCGGCACTTACAATGAGCAGTTCTTC,CASSPTSGTYNEQFF
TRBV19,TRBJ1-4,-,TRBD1,TGTGCCAGTAGTATGGGACAGGGGGACGAAAAACTGTTTTTT,CASSMGQGDEKLFF
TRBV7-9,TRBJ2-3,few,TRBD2,TGTGCCAGCAGCTCCCAGACTAGCTTGTCAGATACGCAGTATTTT,CASSSQTSLSDTQYF
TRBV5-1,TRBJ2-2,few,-,TGCGCCAGCAGCCCCCTTAGCGCCTTGGGGACCGGGGAGCTGTTTTTT,CASSPLSALGTGELFF
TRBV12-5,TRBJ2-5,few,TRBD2,TGTGCTAGTGGCAACGGACTAGCGGGAGGTAGAGAGACCCAGTACTTC,CASGNGLAGGRETQYF
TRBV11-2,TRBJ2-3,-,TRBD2,TGTGCCAGCAGCTTGCGGACTAGTTTGACAGATACGCAGTATTTT,CASSLRTSLTDTQYF
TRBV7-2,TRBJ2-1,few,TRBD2,TGTGCCAGCAGCTTCGAGGCGGGAGCAGGCAATGAGCAGTTCTTC,CASSFEAGAGNEQFF
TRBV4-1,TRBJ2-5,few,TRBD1,TGCGCCAGCAGCCACCCCGGACAGGGGCAAGAGACCCAGTACTTC,CASSHPGQGQETQYF
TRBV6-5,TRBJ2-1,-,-,TGTGCCAGCAGTTACCAAAGCGGACTTAGGAATGAGCAGTTCTTC,CASSYQSGLRNEQFF
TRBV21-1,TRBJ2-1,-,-,TGTGCCAGCAGCAAAGTTGGACGAGGACTAGCGCGTCCCACCCGTGAGCAGTTCTTC,CASSKVGRGLARPTREQFF
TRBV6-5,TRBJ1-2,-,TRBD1,TGTGCCAGCAGTTACGGGGGACAGGGAAGCGGCTACACCTTC,CASSYGGQGSGYTF
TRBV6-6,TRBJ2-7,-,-,TGTGCCAGCAGTTTACTCGGACAGAGCTTCAACGAGCAGTACTTC,CASSLLGQSFNEQYF
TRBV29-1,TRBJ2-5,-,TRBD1,TGCAGCGTTGAGGGCTTGGGACAGGGAAGACGAGAGACCCAGTACTTC,CSVEGLGQGRRETQYF
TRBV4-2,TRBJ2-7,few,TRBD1,TGTGCCAGCAGCCAAGACCGGGACAGGGGTTCCTACGAGCAGTACTTC,CASSQDRDRGSYEQYF
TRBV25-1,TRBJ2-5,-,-,TGTGCCAGCAGAGGCACAGGGCAACAAGAGACCCAGTACTTC,CASRGTGQQETQYF
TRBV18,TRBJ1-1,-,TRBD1,TGTGCCAGCTCCCAGGACAGGGCGAACACTGAAGCTTTCTTT,CASSQDRANTEAFF
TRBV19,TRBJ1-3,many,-,TGTGCCAGTAGTGCCCAGACAGCTTCAGCTGGAAACACCATATATTTT,CASSAQTASAGNTIYF
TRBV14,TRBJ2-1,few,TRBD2,TGTGCCAGCAGCGTCCTAGCGGGCGGCAATGAGCAGTTCTTC,CASSVLAGGNEQFF
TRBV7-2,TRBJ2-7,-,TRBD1,TGTGCCAGCAGCTTAGAAACTCGACAGGGCTCCTACGAGCAGTACTTC,CASSLETRQGSYEQYF
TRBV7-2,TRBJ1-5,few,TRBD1,TGTGCCAGCAGCCGCGATGACAGGGAAAATCAGCCCCAGCATTTT,CASSRDDRENQPQHF
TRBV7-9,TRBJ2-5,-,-,TGTGCCAGCAGCCCGACAGGAACAGAGACCCAGTACTTC,CASSPTGTETQYF
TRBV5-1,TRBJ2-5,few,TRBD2,TGCGCCAGCAGCATCGGACTAGCGGGAGATAAAGAGACCCAGTACTTC,CASSIGLAGDKETQYF
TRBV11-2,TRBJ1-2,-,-,TGTGCCAGCAGCTATTCGTCCGGGACAAGGTCCTATGGCTACACCTTC,CASSYSSGTRSYGYTF
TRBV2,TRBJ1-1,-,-,TGTGCCAGCAGTGAAGAGGCTCCCCAGAGGGCTTTCTTT,CASSEEAPQRAFF
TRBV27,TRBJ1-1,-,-,TGTGCCAGCAGTTTTGAGTTTATGAACACTGAAGCTTTCTTT,CASSFEFMNTEAFF
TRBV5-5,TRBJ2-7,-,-,TGTGCCAGCAGCGCTGCGGATCTGTCCTCCTACGAGCAGTACTTC,CASSAADLSSYEQYF
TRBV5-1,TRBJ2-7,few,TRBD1,TGCGCCAGCAGGAAGACAGGGGACTTTTACGAGCAGTACTTC,CASRKTGDFYEQYF
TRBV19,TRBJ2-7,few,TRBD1,TGTGCCAGTACTCAGACAGGGGATTCCGAGCAGTACTTC,CASTQTGDSEQYF